The sequence of this T cell receptor beta chain was determined in a study of CD8+ T cells in alopecia areata. Study-level information: A regimen of oral tofacitinib, 5 to 10 mg twice daily, was given to treated patients. Tofacitinib lasted 6 to 18 months, then 6 months off drug. Regarding the study as a whole: Affected scalp, especially in alopecia totalis/universalis, had a higher clonality than normal scalp did.

As regards this clone: Its antigen is currently unknown.

This CDR3 comprises 14 residues. V was shortened by 4 bases and J by 2 bases, with 14 bases between the two germline ends. Germline values: CDR1 GTSNPN, CDR2 SVGIG (reference sequence). Isolated RNA was reverse transcribed into cDNA used as the sequencing template. Produced via immunoSEQ multiplex PCR; TCRdb's table is partial and in-frame only. The sample carries 200,000 to 250,000 clones, 65% to 70% recorded once. J is TRBJ1-2 and V is TRBV30; D uncertain. The material was CD4+ T cells sorted from blood, obtained at week 0. The clonotype originates from a human donor with alopecia areata. The chain's CDR3 is CAWMPARENYGYTF. The CDR3 DNA is TGTGCCTGGATGCCGGCCCGGGAAAACTATGGCTACACCTTC.